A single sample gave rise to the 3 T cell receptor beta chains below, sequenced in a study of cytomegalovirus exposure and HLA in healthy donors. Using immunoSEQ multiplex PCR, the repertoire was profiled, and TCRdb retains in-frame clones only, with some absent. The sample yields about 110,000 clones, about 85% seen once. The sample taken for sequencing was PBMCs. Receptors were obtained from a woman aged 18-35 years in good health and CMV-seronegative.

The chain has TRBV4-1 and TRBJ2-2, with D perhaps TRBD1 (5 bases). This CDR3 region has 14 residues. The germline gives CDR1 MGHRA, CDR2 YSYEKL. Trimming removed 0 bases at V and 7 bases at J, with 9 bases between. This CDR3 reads CASSQENRGGELFF. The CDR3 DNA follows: TGCGCCAGCAGCCAAGAGAATAGGGGCGGGGAGCTGTTTTTT.

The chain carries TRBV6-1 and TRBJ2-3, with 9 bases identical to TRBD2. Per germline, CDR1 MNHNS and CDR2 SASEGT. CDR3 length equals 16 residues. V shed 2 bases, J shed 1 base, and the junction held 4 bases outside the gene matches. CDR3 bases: TGTGCCAGCAGTGAATTGGCGGGGGGGGGCACAGATACGCAGTATTTT. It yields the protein CASSELAGGGTDTQYF.

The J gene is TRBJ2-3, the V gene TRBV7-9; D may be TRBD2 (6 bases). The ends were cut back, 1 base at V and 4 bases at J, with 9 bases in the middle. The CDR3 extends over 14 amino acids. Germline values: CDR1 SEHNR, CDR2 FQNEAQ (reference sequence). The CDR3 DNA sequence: TGTGCCAGCAGCTTAGTAGGAGGGCCAGATACGCAGTATTTT. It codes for CASSLVGGPDTQYF.